This TCR beta chain was profiled in a study of blood T cell repertoires in COVID-19 (dated by TCRdb to 2018 to 2021). Study-wide context: The collaborator samples originated in the United States, Italy and Spain and spanned the acute and convalescent phases of COVID-19. The material from the prospective study consisted of cDNA or gDNA derived from T cells, B-cell-depleted T cells, or PBMCs. Subjects who had been exposed to COVID-19, were actively infected with it, or had recovered from it provided the deeply sampled blood TCRbeta repertoires that made up the dataset. A freely available public database, intended as a resource for researchers studying the immune response to SARS-CoV-2, is where the repertoires were released. Samples were obtained from the ongoing ImmuneRACE study (first 160 participants) and from 1,200 or so subjects provided by 6 global collaborators. Nearly every sample came with metadata listing a de-identified subject ID, COVID-19 status, age in years and sex. Where available, HLA class I and class II types were taken from metadata supplied by the sample provider and were not determined by assay-based typing.

Each collaborating institution followed its own protocols to collect whole blood in K2EDTA tubes. For TCRbeta analysis, collaborator samples were shipped as frozen whole blood, as isolated PBMCs, or as DNA extracted from either sample type. As to this clone: The antigen it binds to is not known. Base qualities are not provided; no much larger clone lies one nucleotide away.

Findings and caveats that apply to the study as a whole: The quantity of clinical and demographic metadata differed by source and by participant and was supplied without curation.

TCRbeta CDR3 regions were amplified from genomic DNA by means of the immunoSEQ Assay, a bias-controlled multiplex PCR. The authors processed their data as follows. The number of nucleated cells in each sample was estimated by amplification of reference gene primers within the assay. Sequence reads were collapsed and filtered to measure the absolute abundance of every unique TCRbeta CDR3 rearrangement. For each sample, productive Simpson clonality was calculated by taking the square root of Simpson's diversity index across productive rearrangements. The source is immuneACCESS, and TCRdb retained only in-frame sequences with V and J called. Part of the clones is not carried over; for the studies checked, unresolved V genes explain less than half of this, and the remainder is unexplained. V and J calls and clone size are those listed in that table; D and trimming were worked out from the DNA. A total of about 190,000 clones appear in this sample, 70% to 90% of them only once. The ten largest clonotypes hold approximately 5.1% of the sample.

Sequences SGDLS (CDR1) and YYNGEE (CDR2) are obtained from the germline V gene. The CDR3 has 14 amino acids, counting the end cysteine and phenylalanine. The retained sequence is limited to the CDR3, 42 bases, with the frame set at the first base. Trimming at the junction amounts to 2 bases on V and 6 bases on J, and the germline ends lie 9 bases apart. This sequence uses TRBV9 and TRBJ1-6; TRBD1 is a possible D gene, resting on 6 matching bases. The clonotype was recovered from a woman between 65 and 79 years old with active or convalescent COVID-19. What was sequenced was peripheral blood. The CDR3 has the sequence CASSVRTANSPLHF. The nucleotide sequence is given as TGTGCCAGCAGCGTCCGGACAGCTAATTCACCCCTCCACTTT. Supplemented by the reference TRBV9 and TRBJ1-6 proteins around the CDR3, the complete variable domain is DSGVTQTPKHLITATGQRVTLRCSPRSGDLSVYWYQQSLDQGLQFLIQYYNGEERAKGNILERFSAQQFPDLHSELNLSSLELGDSALYFCASSVRTANSPLHFGNGTRLTVT.